These 8 T cell receptor beta chains originate from one sample sequenced in a study of early T cells in non-severe SARS-CoV-2 infection. One entry per CDR3 protein, called by TCRdb with MiXCR from the 5' RACE reads. The sample includes some 80,000 distinct CDR3 sequences, 8% to 13% of them seen just once. This specimen was whole blood, taken at baseline. All receptors derive from an adult who was a healthcare worker with PCR-confirmed SARS-CoV-2 infection or an uninfected control (not recorded which).

This chain uses TRBV7-9 with TRBJ2-7; 8 positions agree with TRBD2. Unmatched junction bases numbered 7, after V lost 4 bases and J lost 2 bases. Germline V lookup: CDR1 SEHNR, CDR2 FQNEAQ (reference sequence). The length of the CDR3 is 15 residues. Written as DNA, the CDR3 is TGTGCCAGCAGCTCCGGGCGGGAGGCTGCCTACGAGCAGTACTTC. As protein: CASSSGREAAYEQYF. The full variable domain, rest sourced from reference TRBV7-9 and TRBJ2-7, is DTGVSQNPRHKITKRGQNVTFRCDPISEHNRLYWYRQTLGQGPEFLTYFQNEAQLEKSRLLSDRFSAERPKGSFSTLEIQRTEQGDSAMYLCASSSGREAAYEQYFGPGTRLTVT.

This clonotype was detected ten times or more. CDR3 region: CASSQDQWQPQHF. Here the CDR3 DNA reads TGTGCCAGCAGCCAAGATCAGTGGCAGCCCCAGCATTTT. The rearrangement links TRBV14 to TRBJ1-5, with D uncertain. Germline loops: CDR1 SGHDN, CDR2 FVKESK. Trimming shortened V by 0 bases and J by 7 bases, and 7 bases separated the two germline ends. The CDR3 sequence is 13 residues long.

This clonotype was seen at least ten times. J is TRBJ2-6 and V is TRBV13; D ambiguous. In germline, CDR1 is PRHDT, CDR2 FYEKMQ (reference sequence). CDR3 length: 15 residues. V was clipped by 2 bases and J by 7 bases, with 12 bases between them. The CDR3 nucleotides read TGTGCCAGCAGCTTAAAGGACGTTCTAGCCAACGTCCTGACTTTC. It translates to CASSLKDVLANVLTF. Full variable domain (remainder filled in from reference TRBV13 and TRBJ2-6): AAGVIQSPRHLIKEKRETATLKCYPIPRHDTVYWYQQGPGQDPQFLISFYEKMQSDKGSIPDRFSAQQFSDYHSELNMSSLELGDSALYFCASSLKDVLANVLTFGAGSRLTVL.

The chain carries TRBV7-9 and TRBJ1-1; 7 bases line up with TRBD1. Germline V gives CDR1 SEHNR, CDR2 FQNEAQ (reference sequence). V was pared by 1 base and J by 8 bases, with 10 bases of the junction left unmatched. The length of the CDR3 is 15 residues. CDR3 in amino acids: CASSLGIDRAAEAFF. CDR3 bases: TGTGCCAGCAGCTTAGGGATTGACAGGGCGGCCGAAGCTTTCTTT.

The rearrangement links TRBV27 to TRBJ2-7; TRBD1 might be the D (6 bases). The V and J ends lost 2 bases and 7 bases respectively, with 12 bases between them. Germline V gene lookup returns CDR1 MNHEY and CDR2 SMNVEV (reference sequence). The CDR3 is made up of 13 amino acids. The CDR3 sequence is CASSLEGGGEQYF. In nucleotides, the CDR3 is TGTGCCAGCAGTTTAGAAGGGGGTGGGGAGCAGTACTTC.

Ten or more counts support this clonotype. This sequence joins TRBV7-8 and TRBJ2-2, with TRBD2 matching over 9 bases. The trim removed 1 base at V and 3 bases at J, leaving 3 bases unmatched. Germline CDR1 SGHVS, CDR2 FQNEAQ. This CDR3 has 16 amino acids. CDR3 nucleotides: TGTGCCAGCAGCTTAGAAGCGGGAGGTCACACCGGGGAGCTGTTTTTT. Translating gives CASSLEAGGHTGELFF.

V gene TRBV6-1 combines with J gene TRBJ2-3; D perhaps matches TRBD2 (6 bases). Trimming pared 8 bases from V and 3 bases from J, leaving 18 bases between. This CDR3 spans 15 amino acids. The germline CDR1 and CDR2 sequences are MNHNS and SASEGT. The CDR3 spells CASSPPGGITDTQYF. The DNA for the CDR3 is TGTGCCAGCTCCCCGCCGGGCGGGATTACAGATACGCAGTATTTT.

This clonotype turned up a few times. The V call is TRBV28, the J call TRBJ2-1, with 12 bases fitting TRBD2. V lost 6 bases, J lost 5 bases, and 8 bases stayed unmatched. The germline gives CDR1 MDHEN, CDR2 SYDVKM. The CDR3 sequence is 16 residues long. The CDR3 loop reads CASSPPGLAGNNEQFF. The CDR3 coding sequence is TGTGCCAGCAGCCCCCCGGGACTAGCGGGCAACAATGAGCAGTTCTTC.